This is a list of T cell receptor beta chains from one sample in a study of blood T cell repertoires in COVID-19. Libraries were prepared by immunoSEQ multiplex PCR; TCRdb keeps only in-frame clonotypes and omits some of them. The repertoire holds approximately 70,000 clones, with about 80% as singletons. The sample consisted of peripheral blood. The receptors come from a woman aged 65 to 85 with acute or convalescent COVID-19. The CDR3 runs from the conserved cysteine through the conserved F or W. The order of the fields is clone size, V gene, J gene, D gene, CDR3 protein, CDR3 DNA. The D gene is left open where the match is weak. Part of the rows lack a size; the others show once, few, many or a class for expanded clones.

NA	TRBV19	TRBJ1-2	TRBD1	CASTLDRGKGYTF	TGTGCCAGTACCCTTGACAGGGGGAAGGGCTACACCTTC
NA	TRBV28	TRBJ1-5	TRBD1	CASSSPGTGFNQPQHF	TGTGCCAGCAGCTCTCCCGGGACAGGTTTCAATCAGCCCCAGCATTTT
NA	TRBV28	TRBJ1-2	NA	CASSPHGPNYGYTF	TGTGCCAGCAGCCCGCACGGTCCTAACTATGGCTACACCTTC
few	TRBV30	TRBJ1-4	TRBD1	CAWGRRGVNEKLFF	TGTGCCTGGGGGCGCAGGGGGGTTAATGAAAAACTGTTTTTT
NA	TRBV12-3/TRBV12-4	TRBJ1-2	NA	CASNIGGGGYTF	TGTGCCAGCAACATTGGGGGGGGTGGCTACACCTTC
NA	TRBV14	TRBJ1-2	NA	CASSQGLQGIYGYTF	TGTGCCAGCAGCCAAGGACTACAGGGAATCTATGGCTACACCTTC
NA	TRBV28	TRBJ2-7	NA	CASSPWAGDNHEQYF	TGTGCCAGCAGTCCCTGGGCAGGGGACAACCACGAGCAGTACTTC
NA	TRBV6-4	TRBJ2-1	NA	CASSGAPASPYNEQFF	TGTGCCAGCAGTGGAGCTCCAGCGTCTCCCTACAATGAGCAGTTCTTC
NA	TRBV2	TRBJ1-2	NA	CASTRGILIGYTF	TGTGCCAGCACCAGGGGTATTCTCATCGGCTACACCTTC
NA	TRBV6-5	TRBJ1-1	NA	CASMQVMNTEAFF	TGTGCCAGCATGCAGGTTATGAACACTGAAGCTTTCTTT
NA	TRBV29-1	TRBJ1-1	TRBD1	CSVEEPQGAITEAFF	TGCAGCGTTGAAGAGCCACAGGGGGCCATAACTGAAGCTTTCTTT
few	TRBV7-6	TRBJ1-1	NA	CASSPPGGGTEAFF	TGTGCCAGCAGCCCTCCCGGGGGAGGCACTGAAGCTTTCTTT
NA	TRBV3-1/TRBV3-2	TRBJ2-1	TRBD2	CASSQETGLAANEQFF	TGTGCCAGCAGCCAAGAAACGGGACTAGCAGCCAATGAGCAGTTCTTC
NA	TRBV30	TRBJ1-6	NA	CAWSTDRYNSPLHF	TGTGCCTGGAGCACAGACAGATATAATTCACCCCTCCACTTT
NA	TRBV7-8	TRBJ1-6	NA	CASSLALPTSSYNSPLHF	TGTGCCAGCAGCTTAGCTCTCCCAACTAGCTCCTATAATTCACCCCTCCACTTT
few	TRBV5-1	TRBJ1-1	TRBD1	CASSFGSGGLMNTEAFF	TGCGCCAGCAGCTTCGGGTCAGGGGGTCTCATGAACACTGAAGCTTTCTTT
NA	TRBV6-5	TRBJ1-5	NA	CASREYSNQPQHF	TGTGCCAGCAGGGAGTATAGCAATCAGCCCCAGCATTTT
NA	TRBV19	TRBJ1-2	NA	CASRPMGAANYGYTF	TGTGCCAGCCGTCCGATGGGGGCAGCTAACTATGGCTACACCTTC
few	TRBV10-3	TRBJ1-1	NA	CATRIRDTEAFF	TGTGCCACCCGGATCCGGGACACTGAAGCTTTCTTT
NA	TRBV28	TRBJ1-4	NA	CASSLLVQGGGYLIF	TGTGCCAGCAGTCTTTTAGTACAGGGAGGGGGGTACTTGATTTTT
NA	TRBV5-5	TRBJ2-7	TRBD2	CASSDKGTSGYEQYF	TGTGCCAGCAGCGATAAAGGCACTAGCGGCTACGAGCAGTACTTC
NA	TRBV18	TRBJ1-1	NA	CASSFVNTEAFF	TGTGCCAGCTCATTCGTGAACACTGAAGCTTTCTTT
NA	TRBV11-3	TRBJ2-2	NA	CASSWRRSPTGELFF	TGTGCCAGCAGCTGGCGTCGGAGTCCCACCGGGGAGCTGTTTTTT
NA	TRBV7-2	TRBJ1-2	TRBD1	CASSDTGDHGYTF	TGTGCCAGCAGCGACACAGGGGACCATGGCTACACCTTC
NA	TRBV12-5	TRBJ1-1	NA	CASGPGGQNTEAFF	TGTGCTAGTGGTCCCGGGGGGCAAAACACTGAAGCTTTCTTT
few	TRBV5-1	TRBJ1-3	NA	CASSLASGRSGNTIYF	TGCGCCAGCAGCTTGGCCTCTGGGCGCTCTGGAAACACCATATATTTT
NA	TRBV10-3	TRBJ1-2	NA	CATASDGQANYGYTF	TGTGCCACCGCCTCGGACGGACAAGCTAACTATGGCTACACCTTC